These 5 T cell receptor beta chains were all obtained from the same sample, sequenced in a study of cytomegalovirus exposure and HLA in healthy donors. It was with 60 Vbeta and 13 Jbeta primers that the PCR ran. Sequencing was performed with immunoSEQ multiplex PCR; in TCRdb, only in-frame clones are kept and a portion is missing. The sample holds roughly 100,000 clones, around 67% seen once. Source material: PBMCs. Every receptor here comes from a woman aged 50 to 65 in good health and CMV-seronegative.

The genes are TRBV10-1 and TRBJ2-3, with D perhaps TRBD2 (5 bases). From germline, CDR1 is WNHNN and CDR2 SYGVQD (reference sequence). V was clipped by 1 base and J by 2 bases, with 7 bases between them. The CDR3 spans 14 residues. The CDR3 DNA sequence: TGCGCCAGCAGTGAGTTCGGGGACACAGATACGCAGTATTTT. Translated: CASSEFGDTDTQYF.

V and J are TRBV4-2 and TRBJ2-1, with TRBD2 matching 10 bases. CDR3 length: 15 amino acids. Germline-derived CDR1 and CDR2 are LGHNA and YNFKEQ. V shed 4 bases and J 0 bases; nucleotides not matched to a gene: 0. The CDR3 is CASSPSGSSYNEQFF. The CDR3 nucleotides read TGTGCCAGCAGCCCTAGCGGGAGCTCCTACAATGAGCAGTTCTTC.

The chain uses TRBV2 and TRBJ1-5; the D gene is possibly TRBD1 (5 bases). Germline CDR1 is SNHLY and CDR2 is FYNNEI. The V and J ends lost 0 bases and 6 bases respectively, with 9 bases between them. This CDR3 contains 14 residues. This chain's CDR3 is CASSEAGGGQPQHF. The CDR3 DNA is TGTGCCAGCAGTGAAGCCGGGGGTGGTCAGCCCCAGCATTTT.

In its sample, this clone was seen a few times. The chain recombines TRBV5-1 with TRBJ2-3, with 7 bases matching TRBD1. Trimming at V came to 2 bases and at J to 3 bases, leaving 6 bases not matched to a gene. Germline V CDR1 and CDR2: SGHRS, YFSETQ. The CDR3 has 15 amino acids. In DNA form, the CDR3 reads TGCGCCAGCAGCTTAGACAGGGTCCGGACAGATACGCAGTATTTT. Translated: CASSLDRVRTDTQYF.

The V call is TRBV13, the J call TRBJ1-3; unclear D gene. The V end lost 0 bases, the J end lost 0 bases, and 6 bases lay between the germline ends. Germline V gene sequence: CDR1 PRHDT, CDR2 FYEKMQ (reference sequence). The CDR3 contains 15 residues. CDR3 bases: TGTGCCAGCAGCTTAGGGGCAGACTCTGGAAACACCATATATTTT. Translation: CASSLGADSGNTIYF.